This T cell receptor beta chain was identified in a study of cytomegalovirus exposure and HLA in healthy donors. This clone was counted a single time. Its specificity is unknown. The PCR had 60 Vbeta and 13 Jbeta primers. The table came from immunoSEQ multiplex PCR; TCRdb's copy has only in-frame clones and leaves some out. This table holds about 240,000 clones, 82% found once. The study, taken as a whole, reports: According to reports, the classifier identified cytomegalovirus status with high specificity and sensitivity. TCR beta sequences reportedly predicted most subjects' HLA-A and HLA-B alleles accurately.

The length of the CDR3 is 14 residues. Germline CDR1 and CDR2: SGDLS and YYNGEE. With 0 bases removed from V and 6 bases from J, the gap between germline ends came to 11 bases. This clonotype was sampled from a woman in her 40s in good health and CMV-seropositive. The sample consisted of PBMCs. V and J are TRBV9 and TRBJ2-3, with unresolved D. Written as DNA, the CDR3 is TGTGCCAGCAGCGTAGAGCACCCCTCGGATACGCAGTATTTT. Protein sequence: CASSVEHPSDTQYF.